This T cell receptor beta chain was obtained from a study of T cells after yellow fever vaccination. Study-level background: Preparation used SMART-Seq v4 Ultra Low Input for the low-cell-number fractions.

The study made its TCR cDNA through 5'RACE template switching. That step introduced a universal primer site along with UMIs. TCRdb re-called the 5' RACE reads through MiXCR, storing one row per CDR3 protein. The sample records around 320,000 distinct CDR3 sequences, roughly 8.7% being singletons. To note about this clonotype: Its target is not known.

The CDR3 sequence is 14 residues long. The junction had 7 bases not matched to a gene; V was cut back by 6 bases and J by 6 bases. CDR1 and CDR2 from the germline V gene are MNHEY and SVGAGI. Notes on the study in general: Abundant clonotypes from the bulk population could contaminate FACS-sorted repertoires.

The chain combines TRBV6-5 with TRBJ2-1; 8 nucleotides line up with TRBD1. The receptor's source is a man younger than 30 who received the YFV17D yellow fever vaccine. The specimen was CD4+ T cells sorted from PBMCs, collected 5 days after the yellow fever booster vaccination. DNA for the CDR3: TGTGCCAGCAGCCCAGACACAGGGGGCAATGAGCAGTTCTTC. Its protein product is CASSPDTGGNEQFF.